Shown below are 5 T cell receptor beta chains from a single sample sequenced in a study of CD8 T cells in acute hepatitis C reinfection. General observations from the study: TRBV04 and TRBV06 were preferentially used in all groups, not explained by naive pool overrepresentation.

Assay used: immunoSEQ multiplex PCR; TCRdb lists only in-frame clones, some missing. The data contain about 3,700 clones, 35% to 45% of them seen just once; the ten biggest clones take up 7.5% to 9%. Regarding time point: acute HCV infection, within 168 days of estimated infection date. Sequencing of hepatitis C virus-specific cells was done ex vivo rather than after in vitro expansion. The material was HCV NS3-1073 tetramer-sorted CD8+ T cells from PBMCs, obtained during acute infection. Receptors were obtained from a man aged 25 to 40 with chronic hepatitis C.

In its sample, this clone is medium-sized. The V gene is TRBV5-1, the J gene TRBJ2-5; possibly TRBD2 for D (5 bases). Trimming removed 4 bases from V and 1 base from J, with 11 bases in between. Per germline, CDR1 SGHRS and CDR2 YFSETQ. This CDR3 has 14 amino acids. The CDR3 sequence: CASSAGLAQETQYF. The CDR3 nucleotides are TGCGCCAGCAGCGCCGGCCTAGCCCAAGAGACCCAGTACTTC.

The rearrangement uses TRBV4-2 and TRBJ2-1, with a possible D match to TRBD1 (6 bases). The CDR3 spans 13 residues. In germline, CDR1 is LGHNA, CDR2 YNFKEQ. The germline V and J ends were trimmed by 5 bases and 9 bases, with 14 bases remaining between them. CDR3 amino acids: CASSTGRDTEQFF. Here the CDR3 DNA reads TGTGCCAGCAGCACGGGCCGGGACACTGAGCAGTTCTTC.

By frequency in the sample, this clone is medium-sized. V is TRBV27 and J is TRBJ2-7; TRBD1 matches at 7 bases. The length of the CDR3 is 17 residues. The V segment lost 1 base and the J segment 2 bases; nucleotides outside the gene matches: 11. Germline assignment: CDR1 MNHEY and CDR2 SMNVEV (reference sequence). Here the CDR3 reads CASSLFIGQDGAYEQYF. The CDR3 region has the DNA TGTGCCAGCAGTTTATTTATCGGACAGGATGGGGCCTACGAGCAGTACTTC.

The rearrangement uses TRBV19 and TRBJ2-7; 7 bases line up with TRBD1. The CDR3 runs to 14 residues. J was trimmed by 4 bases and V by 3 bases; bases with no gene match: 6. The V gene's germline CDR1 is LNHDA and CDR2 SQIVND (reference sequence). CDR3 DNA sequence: TGTGCCAGTAGTATGTTGGCAGGGGGATACGAGCAGTACTTC. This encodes CASSMLAGGYEQYF.

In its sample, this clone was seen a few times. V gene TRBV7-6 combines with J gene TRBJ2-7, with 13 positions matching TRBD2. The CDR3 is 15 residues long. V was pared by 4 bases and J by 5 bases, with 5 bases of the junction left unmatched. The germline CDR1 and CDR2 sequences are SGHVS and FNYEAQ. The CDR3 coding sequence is TGTGCCAGCAGCTCCCGGACTAGCGGGAGTGACGAGCAGTACTTC. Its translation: CASSSRTSGSDEQYF.